This TCR beta chain was recovered during a study of shared T cell receptors in the human thymus. TCRdb keeps only in-frame clones here, not all; method: immunoSEQ multiplex PCR. In the table there are roughly 660,000 clones, 85% to 90% of which are singletons. Trimming at V came to 0 bases and at J to 7 bases, leaving 9 bases not matched to a gene. The germline CDR1 and CDR2 sequences are SEHNR and FQNEAQ (reference sequence). The CDR3 is 16 residues long. In addition, the sample was reused for a study of human thymus T cells.

Sequencing was done on a sample of thymocytes. The receptor's source is a boy less than two years old with a congenital heart defect. The chain recombines TRBV7-9 with TRBJ1-2; 9 nucleotides agree with TRBD1. The CDR3 DNA sequence: TGTGCCAGCAGCTTAGCCCCGGGACAGGGCAGTTGTGGCTACACCTTC. It is translated as CASSLAPGQGSCGYTF.